The next 20 T cell receptor beta chains were all read from a single sample in a study of T-cell memory formation after mild COVID-19 listed by TCRdb under 2021. Receptor amplification or capture employed 5' RACE. These reads were obtained on an Illumina NovaSeq 6000. TCRdb reran the public reads through fastp at Q25 and MiXCR, keeping productive beta chains. Under each unique CDR3 protein, matching rows form one entry showing the most common genes and DNA. The sample table lists some 250,000 distinct CDR3 sequences, around 17% of them with a count of one. The top ten constitute approximately 22% of the sample. The sequencing input was PBMCs or a T cell subset sorted from them (not recorded which). Receptors originate from a man between 18 and 35 years old who had mild COVID-19 (a few samples of this study predate the infection). The sample titles of this study are shuffled in the database, so cell type and time point are left out; the donor was told from shared clones.

This clonotype came up once. The V call is TRBV20-1, the J call TRBJ1-2; D is possibly TRBD1 (5 bases). The CDR3 totals 12 residues. V shed 6 bases and J shed 4 bases, with 12 bases lying between them. Germline-derived CDR1 and CDR2 are DFQATT and SNEGSKA (reference sequence). CDR3 region: CSAQTATYGYTF. CDR3 DNA: TGCAGTGCGCAGACAGCAACCTATGGCTACACCTTC.

This CDR3 reads CAWSWNTEAFF. CDR3 DNA sequence: TGTGCCTGGAGCTGGAACACTGAAGCTTTCTTT. The V call is TRBV30, the J call TRBJ1-1; D unclear. Germline CDR1 GTSNPN, CDR2 SVGIG (reference sequence). Trimming removed 3 bases from V and 1 base from J, with 3 bases in between. This CDR3 region has 11 residues.

This clonotype was counted at least ten times. The J gene is TRBJ2-2, the V gene TRBV9, with TRBD2 matching 8 bases. With V trimmed by 4 bases and J by 0 bases, 5 bases remained unmatched. Germline CDR1 SGDLS, CDR2 YYNGEE. The CDR3 is made up of 16 amino acids. The CDR3 loop reads CASSHPAGANTGELFF. The CDR3 DNA reads as TGTGCCAGCAGCCACCCAGCGGGGGCGAACACCGGGGAGCTGTTTTTT.

The rearrangement links TRBV5-5 to TRBJ2-7, with TRBD2 as a possible D gene (6 bases). Trimming pared 0 bases from V and 2 bases from J, leaving 9 bases between. Germline V CDR1 and CDR2: SGHKS, YYEKEE (reference sequence). This CDR3 is built from 14 residues. CDR3 loop: CASSLAAGTYEQYV. Here the CDR3 DNA reads TGTGCCAGCAGCTTGGCCGCGGGGACCTACGAGCAGTACGTC.

This sequence joins TRBV7-9 and TRBJ2-7, with a weak D call TRBD1 (6 bases). Trimming took 5 bases from V and 3 from J, leaving 14 bases between them. CDR3 length equals 14 residues. Germline-derived CDR1 and CDR2 are SEHNR and FQNEAQ (reference sequence). The chain's CDR3 is CASSRRQDDYEQYF. The CDR3 DNA follows: TGTGCCAGCAGCCGCAGACAGGATGACTACGAGCAGTACTTC.

This clonotype was counted between two and nine times. V and J are TRBV14 and TRBJ2-7; tentatively, D is TRBD1 (6 bases). V was cut by 0 bases and J by 7 bases, with 13 bases left in between. This CDR3 spans 14 amino acids. Germline values: CDR1 SGHDN, CDR2 FVKESK. The DNA for the CDR3 is TGTGCCAGCAGCCAAGAGGACAGATGGGGGGAGCAGTACTTC. This encodes CASSQEDRWGEQYF.

V is TRBV12-3 or TRBV12-4 and J is TRBJ2-5; D gene ambiguous. V was cut by 5 bases and J by 0 bases, with 10 bases left in between. The CDR3 has 14 residues. CDR3 loop: CASSPDTYQETQYF. CDR3 bases: TGTGCCAGCAGTCCCGACACGTACCAAGAGACCCAGTACTTC.

This clonotype showed up just a few times. V usage is TRBV7-9 and J usage is TRBJ2-3; 14 bases align to TRBD2. Germline CDR1 is SEHNR and CDR2 is FQNEAQ (reference sequence). The junction had 5 bases not matched to a gene; V was cut back by 5 bases and J by 1 base. The CDR3 has 17 residues. Written as DNA, the CDR3 is TGTGCCAGCAGCATACCGGGACTAGCGGGGGGCACAGATACGCAGTATTTT. Its protein product is CASSIPGLAGGTDTQYF. Filled out from reference TRBV7-9 and TRBJ2-3, the complete variable domain reads DTGVSQNPRHKITKRGQNVTFRCDPISEHNRLYWYRQTLGQGPEFLTYFQNEAQLEKSRLLSDRFSAERPKGSFSTLEIQRTEQGDSAMYLCASSIPGLAGGTDTQYFGPGTRLTVL.

There are a few counts of this clonotype. The chain is built from TRBV6-5 and TRBJ1-5; 7 nucleotides align to TRBD1. V lost 4 bases and J lost 4; bases outside the gene matches: 7. Germline V gene lookup returns CDR1 MNHEY and CDR2 SVGAGI. The CDR3 sequence is 15 residues long. As DNA, the CDR3 is TGTGCCAGCAGTTTTGCAGGGGGTTTAAATCAGCCCCAGCATTTT. It codes for CASSFAGGLNQPQHF.

CDR3: CASFYEQYV. The CDR3 nucleotides read TGTGCCTCGTTCTACGAGCAGTACGTC. This chain joins TRBV7-3 and TRBJ2-7; no firm D call. Per the germline V gene, CDR1 is SGHTA and CDR2 is FQGTGA. Trimming removed 11 bases at V and 3 bases at J, with 5 bases between. The CDR3 totals 9 residues.

This chain connects TRBV7-9 to TRBJ2-5, with D unresolved. CDR1 and CDR2 from the germline V gene are SEHNR and FQNEAQ (reference sequence). The V end lost 1 base, the J end lost 1 base, and 13 bases lay between the germline ends. CDR3 size: 16 residues. The CDR3 reads CASSLGASGVQETQYF. CDR3 sequence (DNA): TGTGCCAGCAGCTTAGGGGCCAGTGGGGTCCAAGAGACCCAGTACTTC.

This clonotype appeared a few times. V and J are TRBV6-6 and TRBJ2-5, with TRBD1 identical over 8 bases. Looked up from germline, CDR1 is MNHNY and CDR2 is SVGAGI (reference sequence). The CDR3 runs 15 residues. J was trimmed by 5 bases and V by 4 bases; bases with no gene match: 9. CDR3 DNA sequence: TGTGCCAGCAGTTCCCACGACAGGGGCGGTGAGACCCAGTACTTC. Its translation is CASSSHDRGGETQYF.

The chain recombines TRBV12-3 or TRBV12-4 with TRBJ1-5; D gene unclear. This CDR3 region has 14 residues. V was clipped by 5 bases and J by 7 bases, with 15 bases between them. CDR3 coding DNA: TGTGCCAGCAGTCCCAGTAATGAGGGCCAGCCCCAGCATTTT. Its translation: CASSPSNEGQPQHF.

The genes are TRBV4-3 and TRBJ2-6, with D tentatively TRBD2 (6 bases). The CDR3 is 17 residues long. Trimming removed 1 base at V and 2 bases at J, with 12 bases between. From germline, CDR1 is LGHNA and CDR2 YSLEER. The CDR3 here is CASSQAGRTTGANVLTF. The DNA of the CDR3 is TGCGCCAGCAGCCAAGCGGGGAGGACGACTGGGGCCAACGTCCTGACTTTC.

The chain is built from TRBV5-6 and TRBJ1-6, with D possibly being TRBD1 (6 bases). The CDR3 loop spans 16 amino acids. Trimming stripped 2 bases from V and 14 bases from J, with 23 bases between. Germline V gene sequence: CDR1 SGHDT, CDR2 YYEEEE. CDR3 bases: TGTGCCAGCAGCTTAAACCCTCTCCTACAGGGCTTCACCCTCCACTTT. This encodes CASSLNPLLQGFTLHF.

The chain combines TRBV6-5 with TRBJ1-2; possible D gene TRBD1, 6 bases. This CDR3 has 14 amino acids. CDR1 MNHEY and CDR2 SVGAGI come from the germline V gene. Trimming removed 0 bases at V and 8 bases at J, with 13 bases between. CDR3: CASSYSRDINGYTF. CDR3 coding DNA: TGTGCCAGCAGTTACTCGAGGGACATCAACGGCTACACCTTC.

The genes are TRBV5-1 and TRBJ1-1; perhaps TRBD1 as D (5 bases). The germline V gene encodes CDR1 SGHRS and CDR2 YFSETQ. Trimming took 4 bases from V and 2 from J, leaving 15 bases between them. This CDR3 comprises 15 residues. The CDR3: CASSGTGLQNTEAFF. CDR3 DNA: TGCGCCAGCAGCGGAACGGGACTGCAAAACACTGAAGCTTTCTTT.

V is TRBV10-3 and J is TRBJ2-7; D is possibly TRBD2 (5 bases). V was pared by 7 bases and J by 8 bases, with 12 bases between. Per the germline V gene, CDR1 is ENHRY and CDR2 is SYGVKD. The CDR3 covers 11 residues. The CDR3 DNA follows: TGTGCCATCACCGAGGGCACCCAGCAGTACTTC. Translation gives CAITEGTQQYF.

The chain carries TRBV4-3 and TRBJ2-3; 8 bases line up with TRBD2. The V gene end was trimmed by 3 bases and the J gene end by 0 bases; junction bases not matched to a gene: 5. This CDR3 spans 16 amino acids. Germline V gene data show CDR1 as LGHNA and CDR2 as YSLEER. The CDR3 loop reads CASSHLSGESTDTQYF. CDR3 sequence (DNA): TGCGCCAGCAGCCACCTTAGCGGGGAGAGCACAGATACGCAGTATTTT.

The gene calls are TRBV7-2 and TRBJ2-2; D is unclear. V lost 5 bases to trimming and J lost 1 base, with 11 bases between them. This CDR3 is 15 amino acids long. Germline V gene sequence: CDR1 SGHTA, CDR2 FQGNSA. The CDR3 spells CASSISGRNTGELFF. CDR3 DNA sequence: TGTGCCAGCAGCATATCCGGCAGGAACACCGGGGAGCTGTTTTTT.